Listed below are T cell receptor beta chains from one sample, sequenced in a study of identical twins. In TCRdb, the 5' RACE reads were re-called with MiXCR into one record per CDR3 protein. The sample shows 750,000 to 950,000 distinct CDR3 sequences, 9% to 15% of them seen only once. These data were also reused for a study on yellow fever vaccine responses in identical twins.

Material for sequencing was PBMCs. The origin of the receptors is a woman in her late teens or twenties in good health. The CDR3 runs from the conserved cysteine through the conserved F or W. D genes are given only for firm matches. Clone size is stated in some rows and not others, as once, few, many or a class when expanded.

TRBV4-2,TRBJ1-2,.,few,TGTGCCAGCAGGGGGGGGGGCGCGGACTATGGCTACACCTTC,CASRGGGADYGYTF
TRBV7-8,TRBJ1-5,.,many,TGTGCCAGCAGCATTAGGTGGGGGAATCAGCCCCAGCATTTT,CASSIRWGNQPQHF
TRBV5-1,TRBJ2-2,TRBD1,many,TGCGCCAGCAGCTTGGGACAGGGGGCGACCGGGGAGCTGTTTTTT,CASSLGQGATGELFF
TRBV4-1,TRBJ1-3,.,many,TGCGCCATCGGGGAGGGAAACACCATATATTTT,CAIGEGNTIYF
TRBV11-1,TRBJ2-7,TRBD2,.,TGTGCCAGCAGCCCCCCACAGGGCTTAGCGGGAGGGCCCTCCACCGAGCAGTACTTC,CASSPPQGLAGGPSTEQYF
TRBV20-1,TRBJ2-1,TRBD2,.,TGCAGTGCTAGAGTCCCGGGACTAGCGGGAGGGCCGAGGAATGAGCAGTTCTTC,CSARVPGLAGGPRNEQFF
TRBV6-1,TRBJ2-3,TRBD1,.,TGTGCCAGCAAACAGGGGGCGAAGGCAGATACGCAGTATTTT,CASKQGAKADTQYF
TRBV7-3,TRBJ2-3,TRBD2,few,TGTGCCAGCAGCTTAGATGGGAGGGAAACAGATACGCAGTATTTT,CASSLDGRETDTQYF
TRBV19,TRBJ1-4,.,few,TGTGCCAGCCGACCGGCCAGGAATGAAAAACTGTTTTTT,CASRPARNEKLFF
TRBV28,TRBJ1-1,TRBD1,few,TGTGCCAGCAGGGTCGGACAGGGCGCCCCCAGGGCTGAAGCTTTCTTT,CASRVGQGAPRAEAFF
TRBV24-1,TRBJ2-3,.,many,TGTGCCACCAGTGATTACGCCGGTTCGGGTCTTAGCACAGATACGCAGTATTTT,CATSDYAGSGLSTDTQYF
TRBV7-2,TRBJ1-3,.,.,TGTGCCAGCAGCTTAGTTGGGGTCACTGGAAACACCATATATTTT,CASSLVGVTGNTIYF
TRBV6-7,TRBJ2-1,TRBD1,.,TGTGCCAGCTTCCACAGACAGGGGCATCGGAATGAGCAGTTCTTC,CASFHRQGHRNEQFF
TRBV18,TRBJ2-3,TRBD2,.,TGTGCCAGCTCGCGGGAGACAGTTCCCACAGATACGCAGTATTTT,CASSRETVPTDTQYF
TRBV27,TRBJ2-1,.,.,TGTGCCAGCAGTTTACTAGCTGCAGACAATGAGCAGTTCTTC,CASSLLAADNEQFF
TRBV5-1,TRBJ2-1,TRBD2,few,TGCGCCAGCAGCTTGGGGGGCGGGAGCGTCTACAATGAGCAGTTCTTC,CASSLGGGSVYNEQFF
TRBV6-1,TRBJ2-4,.,.,TGTGCCAGCAGCAACAGAAGGGGCTCCGAAAACATTCAGTACTTC,CASSNRRGSENIQYF
TRBV15,TRBJ2-1,.,few,TGTGCCACCAGCATAGACAATGAGCAGTTCTTC,CATSIDNEQFF
TRBV4-1,TRBJ2-7,.,few,TGCGCCAGCAGCCAAGGCCCGTTGGACTACGAGCAGTACTTC,CASSQGPLDYEQYF
TRBV11-2,TRBJ2-1,TRBD2,few,TGTGCCAGCATCAAGAGACCGCTAGCGGGGGGAACCTACAATGAGCAGTTCTTC,CASIKRPLAGGTYNEQFF
TRBV7-2,TRBJ2-7,.,.,TGTGCCAGCAGCTTAGCGAGCTGGACACGGGCTTACGAGCAGTACTTC,CASSLASWTRAYEQYF
TRBV29-1,TRBJ2-1,TRBD2,few,TGCAGCGTCGCCTACCCCGGGACTAGCCGCGATGAGCAGTTCTTC,CSVAYPGTSRDEQFF
TRBV6-5,TRBJ1-2,TRBD1,.,TGTGCCAGCAGTTGGACGAACAGGGGGATCTATGGCTACACCTTC,CASSWTNRGIYGYTF
TRBV7-9,TRBJ2-3,TRBD2,.,TGTGCCAGCAATCCGACTAGCGCCATTGCAGATACGCAGTATTTT,CASNPTSAIADTQYF
TRBV28,TRBJ2-7,.,.,TGTGCCAGCAGTTCCCTGGGTGCGAACCGCTACGAGCAGTACTTC,CASSSLGANRYEQYF
TRBV28,TRBJ2-7,.,few,TGTGCCAGCAGTTTTAGCCTAGTCGCTTTATCCTACGAGCAGTACTTC,CASSFSLVALSYEQYF
TRBV29-1,TRBJ2-7,.,.,TGCAGCGTTGTGGGCGGCTCCTACGAGCAGTACTTC,CSVVGGSYEQYF
TRBV29-1,TRBJ2-2,.,.,TGCAGCGTCGGGGGGCGAGACACCGGGGAGCTGTTTTTT,CSVGGRDTGELFF
TRBV27,TRBJ2-4,.,.,TGTGCCAGCAGTTTATCGATCGGGGCTGGATTGGTTAACATTCAGTACTTC,CASSLSIGAGLVNIQYF
TRBV24-1,TRBJ2-2,TRBD1,few,TGTGCCACCAGTGATTTGCACAGGGGGAGTCCCACCGGGGAGCTGTTTTTT,CATSDLHRGSPTGELFF
TRBV27,TRBJ2-7,TRBD2,.,TGTGCCAGCAGTTTATTGCTAGCGGGAGGGCCGGGATACGAGCAGTACTTC,CASSLLLAGGPGYEQYF
TRBV5-1,TRBJ2-1,TRBD2,many,TGCGCCAGCAGCTTGGAACTAGCGGGAGGGCGGTTCTTC,CASSLELAGGRFF
TRBV21-1,TRBJ2-2,.,few,TGTGCCAGCAGCAAAACTAGCGGGAGACTGGACACCGGGGAGCTGTTTTTT,CASSKTSGRLDTGELFF
TRBV27,TRBJ2-7,.,.,TGTTCCAGCAGTTTATGGGGGAACCTACCCTACGAGCAGTACTTC,CSSSLWGNLPYEQYF
TRBV7-9,TRBJ1-3,.,few,TGTGCCAGCAGCTTAGGGGAGCCAAACACCATATATTTT,CASSLGEPNTIYF
TRBV28,TRBJ2-5,TRBD2,few,TGTGCCAGCAGACCCGCCCCTGGGGGGGTGTTGACCCAGTACTTC,CASRPAPGGVLTQYF
TRBV2,TRBJ2-2,.,.,TGTGCCAGCAAAGTGGGGGCCCCCACCGGGGAGCTGTTTTTT,CASKVGAPTGELFF
TRBV4-1,TRBJ2-5,.,.,TGCGCCAGCAGCCAAGAAAGGGGGGGCTCAGAGACCCAGTACTTC,CASSQERGGSETQYF
TRBV5-1,TRBJ2-6,TRBD1,.,TGCGCCAGCAGCTTGGGAAATACAGGGGCCTCTGGGGCCAACGTCCTGACTTTC,CASSLGNTGASGANVLTF
TRBV11-2,TRBJ2-2,.,.,TGTGCCAGCAGCTTTAGGACTCGGATTATTTCATATACCGGGGAGCTGTTTTTT,CASSFRTRIISYTGELFF
TRBV12-3/TRBV12-4,TRBJ1-5,TRBD1,few,TGTGCCAGCAGCGGAAGACAGGGTAGCAATCAGCCCCAGCATTTT,CASSGRQGSNQPQHF
TRBV20-1,TRBJ2-3,.,many,TGCAGTGCTAGTCAACAGGGTCCAGATACGCAGTATTTT,CSASQQGPDTQYF
TRBV5-1,TRBJ1-2,TRBD1,.,TGCGCCAGCGGGGACAGTCAGAACTATGGCTACACCTTC,CASGDSQNYGYTF
TRBV12-3/TRBV12-4,TRBJ2-5,.,few,TGTGCCAGCACCGAACGTAAGGCCCCTCAGGGGGGAGAGACCCAGTACTTC,CASTERKAPQGGETQYF
TRBV11-3,TRBJ2-3,.,.,TGTGCCAGCAGCTTGAGATCCTCGGGCGCAGATACGCAGTATTTT,CASSLRSSGADTQYF
TRBV7-9,TRBJ2-7,.,few,TGTGCCAGCAGCTCCACCGAGGGCTACGAGCAGTACTTC,CASSSTEGYEQYF
TRBV9,TRBJ2-5,TRBD2,.,TGTGGCAGCAGCGAGGGACTAGCGGGACGAGAGACCCAGTACTTC,CGSSEGLAGRETQYF
TRBV6-2/TRBV6-3,TRBJ2-1,.,many,TGTGCCAGCAGTTACTCGGGTGAGCAGTTCTTC,CASSYSGEQFF
TRBV12-5,TRBJ2-3,TRBD2,.,TGTGCTAGTGGTTTGGTACTAGCGGGAAATGGGGCAGATACGCAGTATTTT,CASGLVLAGNGADTQYF
TRBV7-9,TRBJ2-3,TRBD2,many,TGTGCCAGCAGCCAACTAGCGGGGGGAAGCACAGATACGCAGTATTTT,CASSQLAGGSTDTQYF
TRBV12-3/TRBV12-4,TRBJ2-7,TRBD2,few,TGTGCCAGCAGTTTTGGGGTCGAAGCGGGGGAGGAGCAGTACTTC,CASSFGVEAGEEQYF
TRBV29-1,TRBJ1-3,.,.,TGCAGCGTTCGAACAGGGCTAAACACCATATATTTT,CSVRTGLNTIYF
TRBV19,TRBJ2-2,TRBD2,.,TGTGCCAGTACCCGGGCTAGCGGGGGGAAGACCGGGGAGCTGTTTTTT,CASTRASGGKTGELFF
TRBV20-1,TRBJ1-2,.,once,TGCAGTACTGGTGGCTACACCTTC,CSTGGYTF
TRBV12-3/TRBV12-4,TRBJ2-2,TRBD1,many,TGTGCCAGCAGTTCTGACAGGGCCACCGGGGAGCTGTTTTTT,CASSSDRATGELFF
TRBV29-1,TRBJ2-7,TRBD2,many,TGCAGCGTTGAAGGTGGGGGACTAGCGGGACTCTACGAGCAGTACTTC,CSVEGGGLAGLYEQYF
TRBV4-1,TRBJ2-1,TRBD1,.,TGCGCCAGCAGCCCCCAGGGGGACAGGGGGTACAATGAGCAGTTCTTC,CASSPQGDRGYNEQFF
TRBV27,TRBJ1-5,.,few,TGTGCCAGCAGAAGCCAAACAGGGCCCCAGCATTTT,CASRSQTGPQHF
TRBV7-6,TRBJ2-7,TRBD1,.,TGTGCCAGCAGCTTTGGGTTTGGACAGGGGGCCTACGAGCAGTACTTC,CASSFGFGQGAYEQYF